This is a list of T cell receptor beta chains from one sample in a study of T-cell memory formation after mild COVID-19. TCRdb analysed the 5' RACE reads with MiXCR anew, one entry per CDR3 protein. The table shows about 360,000 distinct CDR3 sequences, with under 15% occurring only once. The specimen sequenced was PBMCs or a T cell subset sorted from them (not recorded which). These receptors were obtained from a young man who had mild COVID-19 (a few samples of this study predate the infection). Cell type and time point are not known. Each CDR3 is given with its conserved first and last residue. D genes are given only for firm matches. Size is stated for part of the rows, as once, few or many counts, or as a class when the clone is expanded.

d_call | j_call | cdr3_length | v_call | clone_size | cdr3_aa | cdr3_nt
TRBD1 | TRBJ2-7 | 15 | TRBV6-2/TRBV6-3 | few | CASSYPDRGRYEQYF | TGTGCCAGCAGTTACCCCGACAGGGGTAGGTACGAGCAGTACTTC
. | TRBJ2-5 | 13 | TRBV20-1 | . | CSARLGTQETQYF | TGTAGTGCTAGGTTGGGGACTCAAGAGACCCAGTACTTC
. | TRBJ2-2 | 13 | TRBV5-6 | few | CASSLGGAGELFF | TGTGCCAGCAGCTTGGGAGGGGCCGGGGAGCTGTTTTTT
. | TRBJ2-5 | 16 | TRBV3-1 | few | CASSRPERVGTETQYF | TGTGCCAGCAGCCGCCCGGAACGTGTGGGGACGGAGACCCAGTACTTC
. | TRBJ2-7 | 14 | TRBV4-1 | many | CASSQSRGVYEQYF | TGCGCCAGCAGCCAATCGAGAGGTGTCTACGAGCAGTACTTC
. | TRBJ2-3 | 14 | TRBV12-3/TRBV12-4 | few | CASSAGQGQGTQYF | TGTGCCAGCAGCGCCGGGCAGGGTCAGGGTACGCAGTATTTT
TRBD1 | TRBJ2-1 | 14 | TRBV6-5 | few | CASSRDSAYNEQFF | TGTGCCAGCAGTAGGGACAGCGCGTACAATGAGCAGTTCTTC
. | TRBJ2-5 | 17 | TRBV18 | few | CASSPPLHRGAGETQYF | TGTGCCAGCTCACCACCGCTGCACCGGGGGGCCGGGGAGACCCAGTACTTC
. | TRBJ1-4 | 12 | TRBV6-5 | . | CASGQNNEKLFF | TGTGCCAGTGGACAGAACAATGAAAAACTGTTTTTT
TRBD2 | TRBJ2-7 | 14 | TRBV5-1 | . | CASSSRRGDYEQYF | TGCGCCAGCAGCTCCCGCCGGGGGGACTACGAGCAGTACTTC
. | TRBJ1-1 | 16 | TRBV4-2 | once | CASSQAPPWGLTEAFF | TGTGCCAGCAGCCAAGCCCCGCCATGGGGACTAACTGAAGCTTTCTTT
. | TRBJ2-1 | 18 | TRBV4-1 | many | CASSTQLRGEIYYNEQFF | TGCGCCAGCAGCACCCAATTAAGGGGGGAGATTTACTACAATGAGCAGTTCTTC
. | TRBJ1-1 | 15 | TRBV7-9 | many | CASSLVAGLNTEAFF | TGTGCCAGCAGCTTAGTTGCGGGGCTGAACACTGAAGCTTTCTTT
TRBD1 | TRBJ1-5 | 16 | TRBV5-5 | many | CASSLGPGGINQPQHF | TGTGCCAGCAGCTTGGGTCCAGGGGGTATCAATCAGCCCCAGCATTTT
TRBD1 | TRBJ1-4 | 14 | TRBV5-1 | few | CASSLGTGVVKLFF | TGCGCCAGCAGCCTCGGGACAGGGGTTGTGAAACTGTTTTTT
. | TRBJ1-2 | 13 | TRBV6-5 | few | CASWNGQLRHYTF | TGTGCCAGCTGGAACGGACAGCTAAGACACTACACCTTC
. | TRBJ2-3 | 14 | TRBV5-1 | . | CASSDSQGTDTQYF | TGCGCCAGCAGCGATTCACAGGGAACAGATACGCAGTATTTT
. | TRBJ2-3 | 16 | TRBV5-1 | few | CASSFVLGRFGDTQYF | TGCGCCAGCAGCTTTGTGTTGGGCAGGTTTGGAGATACGCAGTATTTT
TRBD1 | TRBJ2-2 | 18 | TRBV20-1 | . | CSARGISGTGANTGELFF | TGCAGTGCTAGAGGGATTTCCGGGACAGGGGCGAACACCGGGGAGCTGTTTTTT
TRBD1 | TRBJ1-4 | 16 | TRBV7-8 | few | CASSDYGTGGSEKLFF | TGTGCCAGCAGCGACTACGGGACAGGGGGTTCAGAGAAACTGTTTTTT